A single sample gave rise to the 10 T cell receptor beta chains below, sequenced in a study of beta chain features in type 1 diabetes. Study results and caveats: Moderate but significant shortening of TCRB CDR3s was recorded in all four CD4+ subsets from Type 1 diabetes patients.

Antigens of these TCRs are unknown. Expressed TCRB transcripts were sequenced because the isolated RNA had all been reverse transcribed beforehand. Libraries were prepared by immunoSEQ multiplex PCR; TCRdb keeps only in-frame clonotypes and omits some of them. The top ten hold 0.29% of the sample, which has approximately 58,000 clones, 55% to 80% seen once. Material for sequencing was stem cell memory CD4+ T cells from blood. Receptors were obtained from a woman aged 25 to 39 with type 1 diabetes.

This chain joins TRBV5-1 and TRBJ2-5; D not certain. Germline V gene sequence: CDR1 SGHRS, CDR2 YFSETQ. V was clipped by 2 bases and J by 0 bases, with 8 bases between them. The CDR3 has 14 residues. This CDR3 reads CASSFQVNQETQYF. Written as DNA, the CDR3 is TGCGCCAGCAGCTTCCAGGTGAACCAAGAGACCCAGTACTTC.

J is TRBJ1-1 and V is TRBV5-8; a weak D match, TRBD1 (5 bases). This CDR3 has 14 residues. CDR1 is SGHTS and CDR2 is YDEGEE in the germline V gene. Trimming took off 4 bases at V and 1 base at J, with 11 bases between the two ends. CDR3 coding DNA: TGTGCCAGCAGCACGGACACTACGAACACTGAAGCTTTCTTT. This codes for CASSTDTTNTEAFF.

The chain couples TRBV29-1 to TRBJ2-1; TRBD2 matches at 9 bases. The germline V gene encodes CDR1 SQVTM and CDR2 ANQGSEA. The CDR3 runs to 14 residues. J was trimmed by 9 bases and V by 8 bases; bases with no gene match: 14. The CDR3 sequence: CSLLGLAGRGEQFF. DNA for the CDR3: TGCAGCCTCCTGGGGCTAGCGGGAAGGGGTGAGCAGTTCTTC.

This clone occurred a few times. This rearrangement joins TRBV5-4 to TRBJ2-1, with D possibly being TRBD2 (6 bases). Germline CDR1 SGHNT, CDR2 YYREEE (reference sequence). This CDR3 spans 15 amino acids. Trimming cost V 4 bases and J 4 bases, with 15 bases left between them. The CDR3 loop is CASSPPGLEYNEQFF. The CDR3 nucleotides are TGTGCCAGCAGCCCACCGGGACTGGAATACAATGAGCAGTTCTTC.

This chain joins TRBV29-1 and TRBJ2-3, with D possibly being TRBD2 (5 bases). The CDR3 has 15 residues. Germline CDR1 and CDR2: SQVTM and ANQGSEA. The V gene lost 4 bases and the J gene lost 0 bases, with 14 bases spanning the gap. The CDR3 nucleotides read TGCAGCGTTGCCCGGACTGCGACTAGCACAGATACGCAGTATTTT. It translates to CSVARTATSTDTQYF.

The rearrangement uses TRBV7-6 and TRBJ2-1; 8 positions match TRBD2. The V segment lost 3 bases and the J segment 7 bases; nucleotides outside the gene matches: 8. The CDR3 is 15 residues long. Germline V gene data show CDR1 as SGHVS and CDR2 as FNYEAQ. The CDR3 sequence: CASSLDGRASNEQFF. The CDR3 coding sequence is TGTGCCAGCAGCTTGGACGGGAGGGCCTCAAATGAGCAGTTCTTC.

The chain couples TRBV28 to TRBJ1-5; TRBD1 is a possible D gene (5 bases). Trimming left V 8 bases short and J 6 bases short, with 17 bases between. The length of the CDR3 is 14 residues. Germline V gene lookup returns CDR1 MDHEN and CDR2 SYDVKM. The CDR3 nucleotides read TGTGCCAGCCACGGCAGGGTAGGGATTCAGCCCCAGCATTTT. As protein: CASHGRVGIQPQHF.

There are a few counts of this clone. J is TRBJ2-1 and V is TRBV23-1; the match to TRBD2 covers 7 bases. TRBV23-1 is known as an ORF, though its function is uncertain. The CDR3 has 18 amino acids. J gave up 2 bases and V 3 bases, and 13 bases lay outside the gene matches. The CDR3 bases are TGCGCCAGCAGTCACTGCCCATCTTGCGGACTAGCCTACAATGAGCAGTTCTTC. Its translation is CASSHCPSCGLAYNEQFF.

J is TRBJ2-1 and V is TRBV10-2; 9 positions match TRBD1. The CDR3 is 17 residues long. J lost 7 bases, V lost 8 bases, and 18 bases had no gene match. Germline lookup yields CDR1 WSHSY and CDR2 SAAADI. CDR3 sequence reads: CASSGTGMSPFSNEQFF. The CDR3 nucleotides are TGCGCCAGCTCCGGGACAGGGATGTCTCCGTTTTCGAATGAGCAGTTCTTC.

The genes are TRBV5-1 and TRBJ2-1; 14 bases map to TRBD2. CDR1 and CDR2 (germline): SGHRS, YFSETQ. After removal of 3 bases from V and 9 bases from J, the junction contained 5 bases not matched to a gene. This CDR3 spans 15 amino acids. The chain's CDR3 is CASSYGLAGGAEQFF. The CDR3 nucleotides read TGCGCCAGCAGCTACGGACTAGCGGGAGGAGCTGAGCAGTTCTTC.